Presented here are 16 T cell receptor beta chains from one specimen sequenced in a study of CD8 T cells in ankylosing spondylitis. TCRdb re-derived calls from the 5' RACE reads in MiXCR, one entry per CDR3 protein. The data contain around 300,000 distinct CDR3 sequences, around a tenth of them singletons. Sample: blood, either unsorted or a sorted T cell fraction (not recorded which). Every receptor here comes from a female donor with ankylosing spondylitis or in good health (not recorded which).

This clonotype was detected many times. The J gene is TRBJ2-5, the V gene TRBV6-1; 8 nucleotides match TRBD2. V dropped 7 bases and J dropped 1; count of bases not matched to a gene: 8. Germline CDR1 and CDR2: MNHNS and SASEGT. There are 15 residues in the CDR3. CDR3 nucleotide sequence: TGTGCCAGCACCCATAGCGGGACCTCCCAAGAGACCCAGTACTTC. Translating gives CASTHSGTSQETQYF.

The genes are TRBV12-3 or TRBV12-4 and TRBJ2-1, with D possibly being TRBD2 (6 bases). The CDR3 contains 15 residues. Trimming took off 5 bases at V and 2 bases at J, with 13 bases between the two ends. The CDR3 coding sequence is TGTGCCAGCAGTCCTAGGGAGGACGCCTACAATGAGCAGTTCTTC. Its protein product is CASSPREDAYNEQFF.

This clonotype has a count of ten or more. The chain joins TRBV24-1 to TRBJ2-5; 8 positions agree with TRBD1. The CDR3 spans 15 residues. The V gene's germline CDR1 is KGHDR and CDR2 SFDVKD. V gave up 3 bases and J gave up 7 bases; unmatched junction bases: 9. The CDR3 here is CATSDPGQGLGTQYF. DNA of the CDR3: TGTGCCACCAGTGATCCTGGACAGGGTCTGGGGACCCAGTACTTC.

This clonotype was found many times. The chain links TRBV6-5 to TRBJ2-1; 7 bases fit TRBD2. The CDR3 runs 15 residues. V trimming: 1 base; J trimming: 0 bases; junction bases outside the gene matches: 0. The germline V gene encodes CDR1 MNHEY and CDR2 SVGAGI. The CDR3, as DNA: TGTGCCAGCAGTTACTGGGGGGGCTCCTACAATGAGCAGTTCTTC. Translation: CASSYWGGSYNEQFF.

This clonotype showed up many times. The V call is TRBV5-5, the J call TRBJ2-5, with 8 positions matching TRBD2. The junction had 6 bases not matched to a gene; V was cut back by 1 base and J by 1 base. CDR3 size: 16 residues. Germline CDR1 is SGHKS and CDR2 is YYEKEE (reference sequence). The CDR3 loop reads CASSLNAGGFQETQYF. In nucleotides, the CDR3 is TGTGCCAGCAGCTTGAACGCGGGGGGCTTCCAAGAGACCCAGTACTTC.

In its sample, this clonotype was seen many times. The chain uses TRBV5-1 and TRBJ2-5; 11 nucleotides agree with TRBD2. This CDR3 has 16 amino acids. The germline gives CDR1 SGHRS, CDR2 YFSETQ. The trim removed 3 bases at V and 2 bases at J, leaving 6 bases unmatched. CDR3 sequence reads: CASSWSSGGQQETQYF. In DNA form, the CDR3 reads TGCGCCAGCAGCTGGTCTAGCGGGGGGCAACAAGAGACCCAGTACTTC.

This clonotype was found many times. V and J are TRBV12-3 or TRBV12-4 and TRBJ2-6, with D perhaps TRBD2 (5 bases). With 5 bases removed from V and 1 base from J, the gap between germline ends came to 9 bases. CDR3 length: 15 amino acids. The CDR3 region has the DNA TGTGCCAGCAGTCCCGGGAAGTCTGGGGCCAACGTCCTGACTTTC. Protein sequence: CASSPGKSGANVLTF.

This clonotype turned up a few times. The rearrangement joins TRBV28 to TRBJ2-7; 7 bases agree with TRBD1. The junction had 14 bases not matched to a gene; V was cut back by 2 bases and J by 7 bases. The CDR3 runs to 16 residues. Germline CDR1 MDHEN, CDR2 SYDVKM. The CDR3 DNA follows: TGTGCCAGCAGTTTAAGGGTAGGAAGGGGGCAGGAGGAGCAGTACTTC. This encodes CASSLRVGRGQEEQYF. Together with reference TRBV28 and TRBJ2-7, the CDR3 gives the full variable domain: DVKVTQSSRYLVKRTGEKVFLECVQDMDHENMFWYRQDPGLGLRLIYFSYDVKMKEKGDIPEGYSVSREKKERFSLILESASTNQTSMYLCASSLRVGRGQEEQYFGPGTRLTVT.

The sample holds many counts of this clonotype. The chain joins TRBV6-1 to TRBJ2-7; D is ambiguous. Trimming removed 5 bases from V and 0 bases from J, with 14 bases in between. Germline lookup yields CDR1 MNHNS and CDR2 SASEGT. The CDR3 has 15 residues. DNA of the CDR3: TGTGCCAGCAGTACAGATTCCGCCAGCTCCTACGAGCAGTACTTC. Translated, it gives CASSTDSASSYEQYF.

This clonotype was detected many times. The chain links TRBV5-1 to TRBJ2-2, with unresolved D. The germline V gene encodes CDR1 SGHRS and CDR2 YFSETQ. CDR3 size: 15 residues. Trimming cost V 0 bases and J 4 bases, with 10 bases left between them. The CDR3 loop reads CASSLGASFTGELFF. CDR3 bases: TGCGCCAGCAGCTTGGGAGCCAGTTTCACCGGGGAGCTGTTTTTT.

The chain combines TRBV20-1 with TRBJ1-5; D gene ambiguous. This CDR3 has 14 amino acids. The germline V and J ends were trimmed by 4 bases and 0 bases, with 10 bases remaining between them. Germline assignment: CDR1 DFQATT and CDR2 SNEGSKA (reference sequence). CDR3 DNA: TGCAGTGCTAAGATCGGTCATAGCAATCAGCCCCAGCATTTT. It yields the protein CSAKIGHSNQPQHF.

In its sample, this clonotype was seen many times. The chain is built from TRBV5-1 and TRBJ2-1, with D uncertain. Germline V gives CDR1 SGHRS, CDR2 YFSETQ. The CDR3 covers 12 residues. Trimming cost V 0 bases and J 10 bases, with 8 bases left between them. Written as DNA, the CDR3 is TGCGCCAGCAGCTTGGAAACAGAAGAGCAGTTCTTC. This gives the protein CASSLETEEQFF.

This clonotype was detected only a few times. The chain joins TRBV5-1 to TRBJ2-7; D might be TRBD1 (6 bases). V gave up 3 bases and J gave up 0 bases, with 16 bases separating them. The CDR3 is 16 residues long. Germline lookup yields CDR1 SGHRS and CDR2 YFSETQ. The CDR3 region has the DNA TGCGCCAGCAGCTGGTGGGGGCCCTTCAGCTCCTACGAGCAGTACTTC. It yields the protein CASSWWGPFSSYEQYF.

This clonotype has a count of ten or more. The J gene is TRBJ2-1, the V gene TRBV20-1; D is ambiguous. The CDR3 sequence is 13 residues long. Trimming removed 8 bases at V and 0 bases at J, with 11 bases between. Germline assignment: CDR1 DFQATT and CDR2 SNEGSKA (reference sequence). The CDR3 here is CSLPDNSYNEQFF. The DNA of the CDR3 is TGCAGTCTCCCCGACAACTCCTACAATGAGCAGTTCTTC.

The rearrangement joins TRBV24-1 to TRBJ2-1; 7 bases line up with TRBD2. The germline gives CDR1 KGHDR, CDR2 SFDVKD. V was clipped by 5 bases and J by 6 bases; unmatched bases: 6. The CDR3 spans 14 residues. CDR3 in amino acids: CATSGAGFVNEQFF. The DNA of the CDR3 is TGTGCCACCAGTGGAGCGGGATTCGTCAATGAGCAGTTCTTC.

The table lists this clonotype with many counts. The V call is TRBV20-1, the J call TRBJ2-4; 8 nucleotides match TRBD1. The V gene's germline CDR1 is DFQATT and CDR2 SNEGSKA (reference sequence). This CDR3 contains 14 residues. V lost 6 bases to trimming and J lost 6 bases; unmatched junction nucleotides: 10. Here the CDR3 DNA reads TGCAGTGCGCCGAAACCGGGACAGGCAAACATTCAGTACTTC. Its translation is CSAPKPGQANIQYF.